This T cell receptor beta chain was documented in a study of T cells in Graves' hyperthyroidism and ophthalmopathy. Study conclusions and caveats: Most expanded thyroid clonotypes above 0.001 also appeared in blood.

About this clonotype itself: The antigen remains undetermined. It may be a read error: a sequence one base away is much more abundant.

Criteria for exclusion of patients were uncontrolled infection, other autoimmune disease, pregnancy or lactation. The study based diagnoses on clinical symptoms, serum thyroxine and TRAb, thyroid ultrasound and orbital computed tomography. Blood sampling occurred at first hyperthyroidism diagnosis, ahead of any ophthalmopathy symptoms. Trimming took off 3 bases at V and 5 bases at J, with 16 bases between the two ends. CDR3 length: 15 amino acids. CDR1 is SGHAT and CDR2 is FQDESV in the germline V gene (reference sequence). The investigators amplified TCR beta CDR3 regions from RNA transcripts. The HTBI set primed first-round TCR CDR3 RT-PCR. From the multiplex PCR reads, TCRdb called clonotypes with MiXCR, one entry per CDR3 protein. This table holds fewer than 900,000 distinct CDR3 sequences, around 19% found once.

The genes are TRBV11-1 and TRBJ2-5; tentatively, D is TRBD2 (5 bases). The TCR comes from a woman aged 45-65 years with Graves' hyperthyroidism that later progressed to Graves' ophthalmopathy. Specimen: blood. CDR3 region: CASSFASRRVETQYF. For the CDR3, the DNA is TGTGCCAGCAGCTTCGCTAGCCGGAGAGTGGAGACCCAGTACTTC.